Listed below are T cell receptor beta chains from one sample, sequenced in a study of blood T cell repertoires in COVID-19. Repertoires were generated with immunoSEQ multiplex PCR, while TCRdb's copy carries only in-frame clones and drops some. The sample holds roughly 200,000 clones, roughly nine tenths seen once. Sequences were obtained from PBMCs or T cells enriched from blood (not recorded which). Receptors originate from a woman between 50 and 59 years old in a cohort exposed to, infected with or recovered from COVID-19 (not recorded which). The CDR3 runs from the conserved cysteine through the conserved F or W. A D gene is named only where the DNA matches it firmly. Part of the rows lack a size; the others show once, few, many or a class for expanded clones.

>TRBD1|TRBV9|once|TRBJ1-6
CASRATGGGNSPLHF
TGTGCCAGCAGGGCGACAGGGGGTGGAAATTCACCCCTCCACTTT
>NA|TRBV7-3|NA|TRBJ2-3
CASSLGGESDTQYF
TGTGCCAGCAGCTTAGGAGGGGAGTCAGATACGCAGTATTTT
>NA|TRBV10-3|NA|TRBJ2-1
CAISESKTGSSYNEQFF
TGTGCCATCAGTGAGTCCAAAACTGGGAGCTCCTACAATGAGCAGTTCTTC
>NA|TRBV7-2|few|TRBJ1-5
CASSLVGGNQPQHF
TGTGCCAGCAGCTTAGTAGGGGGCAATCAGCCCCAGCATTTT
>NA|TRBV19|NA|TRBJ2-5
CASSISLATFVETQYF
TGTGCCAGTAGTATATCGCTAGCGACCTTTGTAGAGACCCAGTACTTC
>NA|TRBV5-5|NA|TRBJ1-4
CASSLRVAGESEKLFF
TGTGCCAGCAGCTTACGGGTGGCGGGGGAGAGCGAAAAACTGTTTTTT
>TRBD1|TRBV6-1|NA|TRBJ1-2
CASSDETTGGFYGYTF
TGTGCCAGCAGTGACGAAACGACAGGGGGGTTCTATGGCTACACCTTC
>NA|TRBV6-5|NA|TRBJ1-2
CASRVPSSSYGYTF
TGTGCCAGCAGGGTACCCTCCAGTTCCTATGGCTACACCTTC
>NA|TRBV3-1/TRBV3-2|NA|TRBJ1-6
CASSQSSSPLHF
TGTGCCAGCAGCCAATCCTCTTCACCCCTCCACTTT
>TRBD1|TRBV23-1|NA|TRBJ1-5
CASKQTGEVGNQPQHF
TGCGCCAGCAAGCAGACAGGGGAGGTGGGCAATCAGCCCCAGCATTTT
>NA|TRBV29-1|NA|TRBJ1-2
CSFYRDPLDGYTF
TGCAGCTTCTACAGGGACCCTTTGGATGGCTACACCTTC
>TRBD1|TRBV10-3|medium-sized|TRBJ2-7
CAISESMDRGHEQYF
TGTGCCATCAGTGAGTCAATGGACAGGGGGCACGAGCAGTACTTC
>TRBD2|TRBV5-6|NA|TRBJ2-7
CASSWPSASGGTYEQYF
TGTGCCAGCAGCTGGCCCTCGGCTAGCGGGGGCACCTACGAGCAGTACTTC
>NA|TRBV19|NA|TRBJ1-5
CASSIVGGGQPQHF
TGTGCCAGTAGTATTGTAGGGGGTGGACAGCCCCAGCATTTT
>NA|TRBV5-3|once|TRBJ1-1
CARSLEGDPNTEAFF
TGTGCCAGAAGCTTGGAAGGGGATCCGAACACTGAAGCTTTCTTT
>TRBD2|TRBV30|NA|TRBJ2-2
CAWRGLTNTGELFF
TGTGCCTGGAGGGGACTAACCAACACCGGGGAGCTGTTTTTT
>NA|TRBV24-1|NA|TRBJ1-5
CATSEGGFNQPQHF
TGTGCCACCAGTGAAGGAGGGTTCAATCAGCCCCAGCATTTT
>NA|TRBV11-2|NA|TRBJ1-2
CASSPQGFGLGGYTF
TGTGCCAGCAGCCCGCAGGGATTCGGCTTAGGGGGCTACACCTTC
>TRBD2|TRBV11-3|NA|TRBJ2-5
CASSLGSSGEETQYF
TGTGCCAGCAGCTTAGGATCGAGCGGGGAAGAGACCCAGTACTTC
>NA|TRBV7-8|NA|TRBJ1-4
CASSLVGRPNEKLFF
TGTGCCAGCAGCTTAGTGGGCAGGCCTAATGAAAAACTGTTTTTT
>NA|TRBV25-1|NA|TRBJ2-1
CASSESAEEDNEQFF
TGTGCCAGCAGTGAGAGTGCGGAGGAGGACAATGAGCAGTTCTTC
>NA|TRBV25-1|NA|TRBJ1-2
CASSEHTGTVGYTF
TGTGCCAGCAGTGAACACACAGGGACGGTCGGCTACACCTTC
>NA|TRBV11-2|NA|TRBJ1-1
CASSLYQGPTEAFF
TGTGCCAGCAGCTTATACCAGGGGCCCACTGAAGCTTTCTTT
>TRBD1|TRBV4-3|NA|TRBJ1-5
CASSQDSGGDQPQHF
TGCGCCAGCAGCCAAGATTCAGGGGGCGATCAGCCCCAGCATTTT
>NA|TRBV19|NA|TRBJ1-4
CASRPLSGVTNEKLFF
TGTGCCAGTAGACCCCTGTCGGGGGTAACTAATGAAAAACTGTTTTTT
>NA|TRBV7-9|NA|TRBJ1-2
CASSPGRNYGYTF
TGTGCCAGCAGCCCCGGGAGGAACTATGGCTACACCTTC
>NA|TRBV27|NA|TRBJ1-5
CASSFGRANQPQHF
TGTGCCAGCAGTTTCGGCAGGGCAAATCAGCCCCAGCATTTT
>NA|TRBV7-9|NA|TRBJ1-4
CASWGGTNEKLFF
TGTGCCTCGTGGGGGGGAACTAATGAAAAACTGTTTTTT
>TRBD1|TRBV9|few|TRBJ1-2
CASSDTRTGGNYGYTF
TGTGCCAGCAGCGACACTCGGACAGGGGGCAACTATGGCTACACCTTC
>TRBD1|TRBV15|once|TRBJ1-3
CATSIPGGGGLIPSGNTIYF
TGTGCCACCAGCATCCCCGGCGGAGGGGGCCTCATCCCCTCTGGAAACACCATATATTTT
>TRBD1|TRBV5-1|NA|TRBJ2-5
CASSTMTGVKETQYF
TGCGCCAGCAGCACTATGACAGGGGTGAAAGAGACCCAGTACTTC
>NA|TRBV7-9|NA|TRBJ2-2
CASSRQNTGELFF
TGTGCCAGCAGCCGACAGAACACCGGGGAGCTGTTTTTT